The sequence of this T cell receptor beta chain was determined in a study of blood T cell repertoires in COVID-19. This clone was recorded once. Original processing methods: Nucleated cell counts were estimated from reference gene primer amplification. The protocol was immunoSEQ multiplex PCR, while the TCRdb copy is restricted to in-frame clones and leaves out a portion. D and trimming were read from the DNA, whereas the V and J calls and clone size are those reported in that table. The sample contains over 150,000 clones, about 87% of which appear only once. The sample comprised peripheral blood. The TCR sequence derives from a woman aged 60 to 75 who had recovered from COVID-19.

Written as DNA, the CDR3 is TGCGCCAGCAGCTCAGGGGGCGACGACTATGGCTACACCTTC. It is translated as CASSSGGDDYGYTF. The chain uses TRBV5-1 and TRBJ1-2, with TRBD1 identical over 8 bases. The V segment lost 3 bases and the J segment 3 bases; nucleotides outside the gene matches: 4. This CDR3 is 14 amino acids long. CDR1 and CDR2 from the germline V gene are SGHRS and YFSETQ.